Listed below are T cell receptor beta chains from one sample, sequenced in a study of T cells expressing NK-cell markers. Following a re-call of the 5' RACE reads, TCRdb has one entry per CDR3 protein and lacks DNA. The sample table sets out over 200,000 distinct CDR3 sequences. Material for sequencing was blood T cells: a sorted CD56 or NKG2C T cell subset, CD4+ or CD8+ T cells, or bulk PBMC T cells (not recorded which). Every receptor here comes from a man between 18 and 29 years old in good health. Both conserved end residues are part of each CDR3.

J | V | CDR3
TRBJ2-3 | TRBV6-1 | CASRMTGTDTQYF
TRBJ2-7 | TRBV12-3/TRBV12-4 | CASSISGEAYEQYF
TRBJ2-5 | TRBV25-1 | CASSARTGGATDQYF
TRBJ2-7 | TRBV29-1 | CSVGLVVGSYEQYF
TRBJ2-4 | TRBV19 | CASRSGEAKNIQYF
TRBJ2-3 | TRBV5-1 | CASSSQGVANTDTQYF
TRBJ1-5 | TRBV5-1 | CASSPSGKSNQPQHF
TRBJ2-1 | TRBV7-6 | CASSLVSDSTRLNEQFF
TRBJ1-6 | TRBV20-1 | CSAPAAGERSPLHF
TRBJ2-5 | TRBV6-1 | CASKAGTRETQYF
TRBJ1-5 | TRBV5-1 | CASSFGTPNQPQHF
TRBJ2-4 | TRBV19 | CASSIRGAKNIQYF
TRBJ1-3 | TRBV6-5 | CASSYLPINSGNTIYF
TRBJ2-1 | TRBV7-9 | CASLVAGIPYEQFF
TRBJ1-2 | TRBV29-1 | CSVSGNLGANGYTF
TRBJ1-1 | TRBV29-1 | CSAGDRGLGEAFF
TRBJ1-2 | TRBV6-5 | CASSHRVDYGYTF
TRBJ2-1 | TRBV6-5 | CASSYRTGGSAQFNEQFF
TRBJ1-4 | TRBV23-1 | CASSQSGQYLTKWEEKLFF
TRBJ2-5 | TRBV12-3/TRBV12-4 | CASSYQAGEETQYF
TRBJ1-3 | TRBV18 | CASSPPVDTIYF
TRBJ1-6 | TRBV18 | CASSPTGPSPLHF
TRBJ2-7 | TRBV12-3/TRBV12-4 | CASSLAGGGDEQYF
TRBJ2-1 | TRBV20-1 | CSARSRDSYNEQFF
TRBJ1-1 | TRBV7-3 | CASSPGTGEAFF
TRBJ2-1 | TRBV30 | CAWTHISGRLYEQFF
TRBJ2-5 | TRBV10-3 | CASKAGEQETQYF
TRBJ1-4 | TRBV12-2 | CASRLDVDRDYGGTNEKLFF
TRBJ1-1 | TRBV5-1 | CASSLLPGNTEAFF
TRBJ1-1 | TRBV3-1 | CASSQDTTGAKAFF
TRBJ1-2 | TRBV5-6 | CASNFGWRTGTGYTF
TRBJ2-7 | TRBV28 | CASSLARQKVRYEQYF
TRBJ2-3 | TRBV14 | CASSQVRQLSTDTQYF
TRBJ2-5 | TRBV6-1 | CASSTRPLSGRAQTQYF
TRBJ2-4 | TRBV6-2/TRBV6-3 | CASRGPGQKNIQYF
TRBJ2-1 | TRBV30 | CAWADSGTYNEQFF
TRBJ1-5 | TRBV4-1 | CASSYVFRNQPQHF
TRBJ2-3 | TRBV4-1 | CASSQDFVMMQYF
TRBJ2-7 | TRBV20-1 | CSATPPNSGWGHSSYEQYF
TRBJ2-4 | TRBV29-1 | CSVIVGVAKNIQYF
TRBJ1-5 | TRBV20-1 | CSANRGGGNNQPQHF
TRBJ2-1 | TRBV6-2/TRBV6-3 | CASSLTSGAPSQGDNEQFF
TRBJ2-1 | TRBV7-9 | CASSLGGGGRYNEQFF
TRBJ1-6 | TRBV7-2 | CASSLGEVSPLHF
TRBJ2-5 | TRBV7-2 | CASSLGQAEWYQETQYF
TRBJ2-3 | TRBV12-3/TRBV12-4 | CASSWHSHADTQYF
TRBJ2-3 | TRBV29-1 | CSVDQGNTDTQYF
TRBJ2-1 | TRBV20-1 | CSASRDAANNEQFF
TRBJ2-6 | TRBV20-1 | CSATTGGSGANVLTF
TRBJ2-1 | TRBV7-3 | CASSLSSSYNEQFF
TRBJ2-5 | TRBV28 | CASGDSWGVSQETQYF
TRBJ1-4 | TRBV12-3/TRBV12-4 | CASSPQTGGYEKLFF
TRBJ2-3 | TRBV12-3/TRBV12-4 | CASSWTGRTDTQYF